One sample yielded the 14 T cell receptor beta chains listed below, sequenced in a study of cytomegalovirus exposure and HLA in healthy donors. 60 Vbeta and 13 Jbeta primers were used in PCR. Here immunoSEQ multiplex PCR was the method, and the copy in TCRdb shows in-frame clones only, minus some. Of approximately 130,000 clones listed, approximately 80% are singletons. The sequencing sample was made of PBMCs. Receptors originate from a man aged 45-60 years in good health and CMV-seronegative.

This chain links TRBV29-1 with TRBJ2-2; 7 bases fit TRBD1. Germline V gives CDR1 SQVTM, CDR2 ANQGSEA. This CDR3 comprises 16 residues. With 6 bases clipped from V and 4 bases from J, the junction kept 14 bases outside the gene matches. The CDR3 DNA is TGCAGCGTAGTGTTCAGACAGGGAGCCGGCACCGGGGAGCTGTTTTTT. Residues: CSVVFRQGAGTGELFF.

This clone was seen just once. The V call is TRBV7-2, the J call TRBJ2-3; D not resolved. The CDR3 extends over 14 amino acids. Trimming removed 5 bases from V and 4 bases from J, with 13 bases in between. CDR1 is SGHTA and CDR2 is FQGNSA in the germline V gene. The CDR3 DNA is TGTGCCAGCAGCCGAGCCACGAACGCAGATACGCAGTATTTT. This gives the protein CASSRATNADTQYF.

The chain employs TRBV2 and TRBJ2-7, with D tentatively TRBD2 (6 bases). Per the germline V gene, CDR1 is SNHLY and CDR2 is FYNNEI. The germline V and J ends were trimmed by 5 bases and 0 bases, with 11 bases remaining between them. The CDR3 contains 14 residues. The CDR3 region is CASSPRDSSYEQYF. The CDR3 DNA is TGTGCCAGCAGTCCGCGGGACTCCTCCTACGAGCAGTACTTC.

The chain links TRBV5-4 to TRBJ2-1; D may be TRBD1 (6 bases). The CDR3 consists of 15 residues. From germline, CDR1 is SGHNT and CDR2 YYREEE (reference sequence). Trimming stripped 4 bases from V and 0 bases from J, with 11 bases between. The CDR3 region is CASSPGTLSYNEQFF. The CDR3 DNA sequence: TGTGCCAGCAGCCCGGGGACACTCTCCTACAATGAGCAGTTCTTC. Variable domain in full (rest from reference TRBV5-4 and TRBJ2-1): ETGVTQSPTHLIKTRGQQVTLRCSSQSGHNTVSWYQQALGQGPQFIFQYYREEENGRGNFPPRFSGLQFPNYSSELNVNALELDDSALYLCASSPGTLSYNEQFFGPGTRLTVL.

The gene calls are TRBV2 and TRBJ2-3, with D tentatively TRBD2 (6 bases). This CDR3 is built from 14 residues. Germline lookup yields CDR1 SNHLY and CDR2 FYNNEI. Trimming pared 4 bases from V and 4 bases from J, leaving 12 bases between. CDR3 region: CASSGPGTSDTQYF. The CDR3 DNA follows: TGTGCCAGCAGTGGACCCGGGACTTCAGATACGCAGTATTTT. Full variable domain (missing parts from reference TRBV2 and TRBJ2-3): EPEVTQTPSHQVTQMGQEVILRCVPISNHLYFYWYRQILGQKVEFLVSFYNNEISEKSEIFDDQFSVERPDGSNFTLKIRSTKLEDSAMYFCASSGPGTSDTQYFGPGTRLTVL.

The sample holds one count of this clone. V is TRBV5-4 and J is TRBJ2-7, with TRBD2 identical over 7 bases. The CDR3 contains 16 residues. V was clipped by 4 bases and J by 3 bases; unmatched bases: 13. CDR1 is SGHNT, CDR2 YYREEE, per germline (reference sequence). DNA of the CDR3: TGTGCCAGCAGCCCGGGAGGCGGGACTATTCTCTACGAGCAGTACTTC. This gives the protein CASSPGGGTILYEQYF.

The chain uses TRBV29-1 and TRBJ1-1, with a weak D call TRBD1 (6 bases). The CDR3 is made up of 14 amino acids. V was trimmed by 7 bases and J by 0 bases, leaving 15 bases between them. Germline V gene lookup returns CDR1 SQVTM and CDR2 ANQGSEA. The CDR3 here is CSARFDRLNTEAFF. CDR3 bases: TGCAGCGCCCGATTTGACAGGTTGAACACTGAAGCTTTCTTT.

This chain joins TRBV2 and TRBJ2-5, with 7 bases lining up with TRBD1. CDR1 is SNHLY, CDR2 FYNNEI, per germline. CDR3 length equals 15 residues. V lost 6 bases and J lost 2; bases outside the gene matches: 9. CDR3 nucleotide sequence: TGTGCCAGCAGGGGACAGTTCATGGGTCAAGAGACCCAGTACTTC. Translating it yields CASRGQFMGQETQYF.

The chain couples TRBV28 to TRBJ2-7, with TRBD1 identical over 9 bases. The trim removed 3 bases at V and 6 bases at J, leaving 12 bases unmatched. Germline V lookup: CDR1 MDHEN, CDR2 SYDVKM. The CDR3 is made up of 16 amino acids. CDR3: CASSLGGQGTRGEQYF. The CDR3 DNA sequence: TGTGCCAGCAGTTTGGGGGGACAGGGTACTCGCGGCGAGCAGTACTTC.

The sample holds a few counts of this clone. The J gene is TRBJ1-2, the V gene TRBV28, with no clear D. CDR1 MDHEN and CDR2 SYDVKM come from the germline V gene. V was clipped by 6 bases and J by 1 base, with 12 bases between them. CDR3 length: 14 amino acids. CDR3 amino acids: CASSLGSINYGYTF. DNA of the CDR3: TGTGCCAGCAGCCTAGGCAGCATTAACTATGGCTACACCTTC.

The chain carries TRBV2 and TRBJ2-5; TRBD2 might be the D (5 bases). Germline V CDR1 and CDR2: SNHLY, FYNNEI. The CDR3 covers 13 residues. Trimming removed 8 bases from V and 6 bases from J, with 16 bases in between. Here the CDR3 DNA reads TGTGCCAGCCGTACTAGAGCTTCAAAGACCCAGTACTTC. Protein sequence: CASRTRASKTQYF.

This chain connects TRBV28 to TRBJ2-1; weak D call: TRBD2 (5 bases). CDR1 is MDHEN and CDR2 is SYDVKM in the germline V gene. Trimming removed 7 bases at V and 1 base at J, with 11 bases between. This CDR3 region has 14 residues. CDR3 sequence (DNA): TGTGCCAGCATAAGGGCGGGTTCCTACAATGAGCAGTTCTTC. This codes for CASIRAGSYNEQFF.

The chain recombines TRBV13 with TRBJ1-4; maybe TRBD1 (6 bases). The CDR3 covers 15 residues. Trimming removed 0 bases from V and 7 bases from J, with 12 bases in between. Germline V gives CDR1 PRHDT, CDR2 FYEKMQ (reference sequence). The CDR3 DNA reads TGTGCCAGCAGCTTAGGGCCAGGGGCCGGTGAAAAACTGTTTTTT. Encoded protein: CASSLGPGAGEKLFF.

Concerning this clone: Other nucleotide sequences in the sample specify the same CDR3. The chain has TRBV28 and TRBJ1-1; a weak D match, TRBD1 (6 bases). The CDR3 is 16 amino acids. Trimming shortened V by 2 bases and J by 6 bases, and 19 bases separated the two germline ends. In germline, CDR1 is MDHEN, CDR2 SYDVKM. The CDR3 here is CASSLGGTGGAAEAFF. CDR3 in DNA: TGTGCCAGCAGTTTAGGGGGGACGGGGGGCGCAGCTGAAGCTTTCTTT.